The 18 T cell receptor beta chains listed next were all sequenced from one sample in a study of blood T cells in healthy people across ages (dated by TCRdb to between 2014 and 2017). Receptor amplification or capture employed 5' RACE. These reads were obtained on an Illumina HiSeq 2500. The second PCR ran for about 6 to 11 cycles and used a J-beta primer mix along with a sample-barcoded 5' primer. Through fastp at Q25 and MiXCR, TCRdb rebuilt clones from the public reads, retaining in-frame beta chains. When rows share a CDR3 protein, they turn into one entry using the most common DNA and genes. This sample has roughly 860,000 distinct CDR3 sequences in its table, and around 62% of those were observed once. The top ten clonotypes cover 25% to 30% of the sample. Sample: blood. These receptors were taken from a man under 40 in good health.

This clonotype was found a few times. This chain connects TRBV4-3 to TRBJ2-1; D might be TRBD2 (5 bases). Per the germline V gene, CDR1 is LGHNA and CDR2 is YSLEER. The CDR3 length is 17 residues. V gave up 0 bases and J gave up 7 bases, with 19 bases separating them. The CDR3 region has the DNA TGCGCCAGCAGCCAAGATCATGGCCACGGACTCATAAATGAGCAGTTCTTC. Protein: CASSQDHGHGLINEQFF.

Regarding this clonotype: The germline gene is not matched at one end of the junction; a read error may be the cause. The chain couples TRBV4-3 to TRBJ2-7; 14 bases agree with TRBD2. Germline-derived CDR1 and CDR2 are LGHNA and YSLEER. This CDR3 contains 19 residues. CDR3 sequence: CVSSQDPPTSGGAWREQYF. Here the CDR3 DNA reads TGCGTCAGCAGCCAAGATCCCCCGACTAGCGGGGGGGCCTGGAGGGAGCAGTACTTC.

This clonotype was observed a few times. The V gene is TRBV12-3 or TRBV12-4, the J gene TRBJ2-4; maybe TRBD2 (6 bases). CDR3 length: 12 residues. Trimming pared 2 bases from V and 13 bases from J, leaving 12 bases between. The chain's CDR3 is CASSLQGLQQYF. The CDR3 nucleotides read TGTGCCAGCAGTTTACAGGGACTCCAACAGTACTTC.

The CDR3 DNA reads TGTGCCATCAGTGAAGTTGAGAAGTCCTATAATTCACCCCTCCACTTT. Residues: CAISEVEKSYNSPLHF. The chain carries TRBV10-3 and TRBJ1-6; D remains ambiguous. Per germline, CDR1 ENHRY and CDR2 SYGVKD. Trimming removed 3 bases from V and 1 base from J, with 10 bases in between. The CDR3 loop spans 16 amino acids.

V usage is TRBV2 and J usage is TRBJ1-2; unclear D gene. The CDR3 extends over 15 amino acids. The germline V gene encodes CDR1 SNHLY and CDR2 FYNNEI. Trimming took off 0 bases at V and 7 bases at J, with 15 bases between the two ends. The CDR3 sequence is CASSEAFGHVRGYTF. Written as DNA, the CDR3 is TGTGCCAGCAGTGAAGCCTTTGGGCATGTGCGTGGCTACACCTTC.

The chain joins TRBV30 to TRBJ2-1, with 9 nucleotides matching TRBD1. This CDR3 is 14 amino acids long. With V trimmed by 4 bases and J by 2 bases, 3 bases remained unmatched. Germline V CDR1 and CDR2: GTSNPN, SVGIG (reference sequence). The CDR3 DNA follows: TGTGCCTGGAACACAGGGGGCACCTACAATGAGCAGTTCTTC. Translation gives CAWNTGGTYNEQFF.

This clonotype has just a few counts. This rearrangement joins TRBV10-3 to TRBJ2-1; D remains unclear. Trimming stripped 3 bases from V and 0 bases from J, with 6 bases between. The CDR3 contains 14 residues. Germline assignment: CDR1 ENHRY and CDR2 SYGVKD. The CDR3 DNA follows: TGTGCCATCAGTGACTTAAGCTCCTACAATGAGCAGTTCTTC. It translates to CAISDLSSYNEQFF.

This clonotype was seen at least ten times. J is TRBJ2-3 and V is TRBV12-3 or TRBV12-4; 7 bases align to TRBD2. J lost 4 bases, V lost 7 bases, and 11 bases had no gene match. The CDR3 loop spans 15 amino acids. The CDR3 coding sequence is TGTGCCAGCACCCTCCTCCGCGGGGGATCAGATACGCAGTATTTT. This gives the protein CASTLLRGGSDTQYF.

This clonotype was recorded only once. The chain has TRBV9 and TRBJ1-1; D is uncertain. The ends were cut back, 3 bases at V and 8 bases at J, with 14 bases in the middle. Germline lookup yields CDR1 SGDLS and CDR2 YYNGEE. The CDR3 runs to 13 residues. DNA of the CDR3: TGTGCCAGCAGCGCCCGAAACCTAGAGGAAGCTTTCTTT. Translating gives CASSARNLEEAFF.

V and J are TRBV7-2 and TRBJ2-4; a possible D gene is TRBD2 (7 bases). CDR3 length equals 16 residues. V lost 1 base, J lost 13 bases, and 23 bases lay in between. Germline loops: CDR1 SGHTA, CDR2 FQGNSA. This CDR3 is CASSLVGGLIYNEQYF. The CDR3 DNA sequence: TGTGCCAGCAGCTTAGTGGGGGGGCTAATATACAATGAGCAGTACTTC.

The CDR3 protein is CASSMGAYEQYF. CDR3 coding DNA: TGTGCCAGCAGCATGGGAGCCTACGAGCAGTACTTC. The J gene is TRBJ2-7, the V gene TRBV5-6, with D possibly TRBD2 on 5 matching bases. The V gene's germline CDR1 is SGHDT and CDR2 YYEEEE. Trimming left V 4 bases short and J 2 bases short, with 7 bases between. The CDR3 covers 12 residues.

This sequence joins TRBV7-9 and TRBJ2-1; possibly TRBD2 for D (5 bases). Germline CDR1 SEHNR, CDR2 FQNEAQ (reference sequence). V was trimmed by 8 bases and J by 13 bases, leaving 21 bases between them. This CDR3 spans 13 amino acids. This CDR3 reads CASCRGLKETQFF. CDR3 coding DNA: TGTGCCAGCTGCCGGGGTTTAAAAGAGACCCAGTTCTTC.

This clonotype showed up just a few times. The CDR3 is CAISEWGKGANVLTF. The CDR3 coding sequence is TGTGCCATCAGTGAGTGGGGGAAAGGGGCCAACGTCCTGACTTTC. The chain joins TRBV10-3 to TRBJ2-6; D may correspond to TRBD1 or TRBD2 (5 bases each). Trimming removed 1 base from V and 4 bases from J, with 8 bases in between. Germline V gives CDR1 ENHRY, CDR2 SYGVKD. This CDR3 comprises 15 residues.

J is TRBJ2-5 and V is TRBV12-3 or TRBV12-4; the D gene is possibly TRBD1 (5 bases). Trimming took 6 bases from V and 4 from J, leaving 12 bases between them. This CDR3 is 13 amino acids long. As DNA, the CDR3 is TGTGCCAGCAGCCTACCAGGGTTAGAGACCCAGTACTTC. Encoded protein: CASSLPGLETQYF.

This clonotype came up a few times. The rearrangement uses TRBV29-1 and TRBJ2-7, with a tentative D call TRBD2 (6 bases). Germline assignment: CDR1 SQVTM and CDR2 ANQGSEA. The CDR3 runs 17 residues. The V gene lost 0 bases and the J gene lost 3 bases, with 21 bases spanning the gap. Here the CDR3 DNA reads TGCAGCGTTGAAGAACTACATGCGGGACGGACCGTCTACGAGCAGTACTTC. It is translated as CSVEELHAGRTVYEQYF.

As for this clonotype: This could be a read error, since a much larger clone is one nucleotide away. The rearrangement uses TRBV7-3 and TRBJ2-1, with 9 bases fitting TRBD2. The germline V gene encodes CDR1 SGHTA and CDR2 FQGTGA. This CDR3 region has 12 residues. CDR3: CVSSFSGGEQFF. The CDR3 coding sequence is TGTGTCAGCAGCTTTAGCGGGGGTGAGCAGTTCTTC.

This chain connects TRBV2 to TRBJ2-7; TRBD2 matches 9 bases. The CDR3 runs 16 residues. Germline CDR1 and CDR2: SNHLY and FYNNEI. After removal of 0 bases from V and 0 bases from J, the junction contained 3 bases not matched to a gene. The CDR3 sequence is CASSEALAGSSYEQYF. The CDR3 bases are TGTGCCAGCAGTGAAGCGCTAGCGGGGAGCTCCTACGAGCAGTACTTC. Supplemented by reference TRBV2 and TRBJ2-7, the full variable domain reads EPEVTQTPSHQVTQMGQEVILRCVPISNHLYFYWYRQILGQKVEFLVSFYNNEISEKSEIFDDQFSVERPDGSNFTLKIRSTKLEDSAMYFCASSEALAGSSYEQYFGPGTRLTVT.

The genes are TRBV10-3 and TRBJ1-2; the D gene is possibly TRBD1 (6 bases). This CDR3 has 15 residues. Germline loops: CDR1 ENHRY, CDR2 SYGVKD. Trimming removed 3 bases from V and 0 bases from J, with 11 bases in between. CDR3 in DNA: TGTGCCATCAGTGACGGACAGCGCGCTAACTATGGCTACACCTTC. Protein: CAISDGQRANYGYTF.